This T cell receptor (beta chain) was captured by sequencing in a study of T cells in Graves' hyperthyroidism and ophthalmopathy. The length of the CDR3 is 16 residues. Germline V lookup: CDR1 WNHNN, CDR2 SYGVQD (reference sequence). V gave up 3 bases and J gave up 5 bases; unmatched junction bases: 12. Amplification yielded TCR beta CDR3 regions, with RNA transcripts as the source. An initial round of RT-PCR targeting the TCR CDR3 relied on the HTBI primer set. MiXCR, run by TCRdb on the multiplex PCR reads, gives a single entry per CDR3 protein. The table includes about 380,000 distinct CDR3 sequences, less than 20% detected once. This clonotype has a handful of counts.

Sequences were obtained from blood. This chain connects TRBV10-1 to TRBJ2-7; 8 positions match TRBD1. The origin of this receptor is a man between 18 and 35 years old with Graves' ophthalmopathy. CDR3 DNA: TGCGCCAGCAGTGATTCTGTGACAGGGGAGAGGAACGAGCAGTACTTC. Translated, it gives CASSDSVTGERNEQYF.